The 13 T cell receptor beta chains presented below share a single source sample, sequenced in a study of cytomegalovirus exposure and HLA in healthy donors. Vbeta (60) and Jbeta (13) primers were used in the PCR. Using immunoSEQ multiplex PCR, the repertoire was profiled, and TCRdb retains in-frame clones only, with some absent. The table for this sample gives fewer than 95,000 clones. The sample was PBMCs. These receptors came from a woman aged 40 to 50 in good health and CMV-seropositive.

The chain employs TRBV28 and TRBJ2-1, with TRBD2 matching 9 bases. The CDR3 has 16 amino acids. Per germline, CDR1 MDHEN and CDR2 SYDVKM. V was pared by 6 bases and J by 0 bases, with 6 bases of the junction left unmatched. Written as DNA, the CDR3 is TGTGCCAGCAGCAACGAGCGGGGGGCCTCCTACAATGAGCAGTTCTTC. This sequence encodes CASSNERGASYNEQFF.

The genes are TRBV29-1 and TRBJ2-3; 10 nucleotides line up with TRBD2. In germline, CDR1 is SQVTM, CDR2 ANQGSEA. The CDR3 sequence is 16 residues long. The J segment lost 0 bases and the V segment lost 3 bases, leaving 6 bases of the junction unmatched. For the CDR3, the DNA is TGCAGCGTTGAGGCTAGCGGGGGCCCTAGCACAGATACGCAGTATTTT. This gives the protein CSVEASGGPSTDTQYF.

The chain joins TRBV6-4 to TRBJ1-5; a possible D gene is TRBD1 (6 bases). The V gene's germline CDR1 is MRHNA and CDR2 SNTAGT. CDR3 length: 12 residues. V dropped 5 bases and J dropped 4 bases, with 6 bases sitting between them. The CDR3 nucleotides are TGTGCCAGCAGTACAGGGAATCAGCCCCAGCATTTT. This translates into CASSTGNQPQHF.

This chain links TRBV9 with TRBJ2-1, with TRBD2 matching over 14 bases. Per germline, CDR1 SGDLS and CDR2 YYNGEE. The V segment lost 4 bases and the J segment 8 bases; nucleotides outside the gene matches: 8. CDR3 length: 16 residues. Here the CDR3 reads CASSPSGLAGADEQFF. CDR3 in DNA: TGTGCCAGCAGCCCCTCGGGACTAGCGGGAGCGGATGAGCAGTTCTTC.

The genes are TRBV5-4 and TRBJ1-1; D is possibly TRBD1 (5 bases). CDR1 is SGHNT, CDR2 YYREEE, per germline (reference sequence). The CDR3 sequence is 15 residues long. The V gene lost 0 bases and the J gene lost 0 bases, with 9 bases spanning the gap. The CDR3 sequence is CASSLEPGVNTEAFF. The CDR3 DNA follows: TGTGCCAGCAGCTTGGAGCCGGGGGTGAACACTGAAGCTTTCTTT.

The V and J genes are TRBV7-3 and TRBJ2-3; 11 bases match TRBD2. The germline V gene encodes CDR1 SGHTA and CDR2 FQGTGA. The J segment lost 5 bases and the V segment lost 2 bases, leaving 9 bases of the junction unmatched. The CDR3 consists of 17 residues. The CDR3 here is CASSLVVASGGIDTQYF. The CDR3 DNA reads TGTGCCAGCAGCTTAGTAGTCGCTAGCGGGGGGATAGATACGCAGTATTTT. Looking up the rest from reference TRBV7-3 and TRBJ2-3 gives the full variable domain: GAGVSQTPSNKVTEKGKYVELRCDPISGHTALYWYRQSLGQGPEFLIYFQGTGAADDSGLPNDRFFAVRPEGSVSTLKIQRTERGDSAVYLCASSLVVASGGIDTQYFGPGTRLTVL.

This chain joins TRBV25-1 and TRBJ2-2, with TRBD1 matching over 12 bases. Unmatched junction bases numbered 9, after V lost 6 bases and J lost 7 bases. The CDR3 extends over 16 amino acids. From germline, CDR1 is MGHDK and CDR2 SYGVNS. CDR3 sequence: CASRHTGQGAVGELFF. The CDR3 nucleotides are TGTGCCAGCAGACACACGGGACAGGGGGCTGTCGGGGAGCTGTTTTTT.

The chain employs TRBV2 and TRBJ2-3; TRBD2 matches 10 bases. This CDR3 contains 18 residues. Germline-derived CDR1 and CDR2 are SNHLY and FYNNEI. Losses at the gene ends were 3 bases for V and 0 bases for J; bases not matched to a gene: 9. The CDR3, as DNA: TGTGCCAGCAGTGAGAGGACGCGGACTAGCGGTAGCACAGATACGCAGTATTTT. It encodes CASSERTRTSGSTDTQYF.

This chain connects TRBV19 to TRBJ2-2; 8 positions agree with TRBD1. Germline V gives CDR1 LNHDA, CDR2 SQIVND (reference sequence). V lost 4 bases and J lost 5; bases outside the gene matches: 9. The CDR3 contains 16 residues. The CDR3 DNA reads as TGTGCCAGTAGTAATACCGGGACAGGACTAACCGGGGAGCTGTTTTTT. It encodes CASSNTGTGLTGELFF.

This chain joins TRBV6-1 and TRBJ2-5, with TRBD2 as a possible D gene (6 bases). The DNA end is a closer match to TRBJ2-7, so the J assignment may be wrong. This CDR3 has 15 amino acids. The germline gives CDR1 MNHNS, CDR2 SASEGT. The CDR3 loop is CASSEVRAGRYEQYF. The CDR3 coding sequence is TGTGCCAGCAGTGAAGTGCGGGCAGGGAGGTACGAGCAGTACTTC.

The chain recombines TRBV7-9 with TRBJ2-1; possible D gene TRBD2, 5 bases. Germline values: CDR1 SEHNR, CDR2 FQNEAQ (reference sequence). V lost 0 bases to trimming and J lost 6 bases, with 12 bases between them. This CDR3 region has 15 residues. CDR3 protein: CASSLALLAINEQFF. DNA of the CDR3: TGTGCCAGCAGCTTAGCGTTGCTAGCAATCAATGAGCAGTTCTTC.

V and J are TRBV28 and TRBJ2-3; 11 bases are shared with TRBD2. V gave up 6 bases and J gave up 5 bases; unmatched junction bases: 4. CDR1 is MDHEN, CDR2 SYDVKM, per germline. This CDR3 region has 14 residues. CDR3 in amino acids: CASRLAGVGDTQYF. DNA for the CDR3: TGTGCCAGCAGACTAGCGGGGGTAGGAGATACGCAGTATTTT. The variable domain in full, completed from reference TRBV28 and TRBJ2-3, reads DVKVTQSSRYLVKRTGEKVFLECVQDMDHENMFWYRQDPGLGLRLIYFSYDVKMKEKGDIPEGYSVSREKKERFSLILESASTNQTSMYLCASRLAGVGDTQYFGPGTRLTVL.

V gene TRBV6-5 combines with J gene TRBJ1-3; the D gene is possibly TRBD1 (5 bases). The V and J ends lost 8 bases and 0 bases respectively, with 14 bases between them. The CDR3 totals 15 residues. Germline lookup yields CDR1 MNHEY and CDR2 SVGAGI. Written as DNA, the CDR3 is TGTGCCAGCGGGCGGGGCCTATTCTCTGGAAACACCATATATTTT. Translated: CASGRGLFSGNTIYF.